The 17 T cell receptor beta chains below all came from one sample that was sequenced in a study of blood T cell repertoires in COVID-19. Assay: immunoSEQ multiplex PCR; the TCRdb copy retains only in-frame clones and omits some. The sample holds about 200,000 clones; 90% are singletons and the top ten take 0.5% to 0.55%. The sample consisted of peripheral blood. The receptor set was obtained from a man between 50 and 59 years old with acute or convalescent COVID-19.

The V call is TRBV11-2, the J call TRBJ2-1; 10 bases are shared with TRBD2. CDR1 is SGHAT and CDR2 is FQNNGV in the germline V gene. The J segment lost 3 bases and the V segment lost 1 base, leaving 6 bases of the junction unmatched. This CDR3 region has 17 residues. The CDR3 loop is CASSLVAGTSDYNEQFF. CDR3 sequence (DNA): TGTGCCAGCAGCTTAGTGGCCGGGACTAGCGACTACAATGAGCAGTTCTTC. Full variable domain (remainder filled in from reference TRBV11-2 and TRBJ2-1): EAGVAQSPRYKIIEKRQSVAFWCNPISGHATLYWYQQILGQGPKLLIQFQNNGVVDDSQLPKDRFSAERLKGVDSTLKIQPAKLEDSAVYLCASSLVAGTSDYNEQFFGPGTRLTVL.

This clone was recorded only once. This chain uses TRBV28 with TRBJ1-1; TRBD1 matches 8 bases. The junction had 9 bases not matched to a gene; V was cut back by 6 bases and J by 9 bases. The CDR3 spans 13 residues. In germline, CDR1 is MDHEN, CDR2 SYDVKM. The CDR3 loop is CASSLRQGLKAFF. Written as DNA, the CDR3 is TGTGCCAGCAGCCTTCGACAGGGGCTAAAAGCTTTCTTT.

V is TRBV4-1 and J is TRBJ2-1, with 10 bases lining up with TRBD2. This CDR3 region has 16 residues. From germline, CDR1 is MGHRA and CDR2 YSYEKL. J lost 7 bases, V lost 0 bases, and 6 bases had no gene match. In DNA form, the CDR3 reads TGCGCCAGCAGCCAAGAAGGAGCGGGAGGGGTTAATGAGCAGTTCTTC. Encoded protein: CASSQEGAGGVNEQFF.

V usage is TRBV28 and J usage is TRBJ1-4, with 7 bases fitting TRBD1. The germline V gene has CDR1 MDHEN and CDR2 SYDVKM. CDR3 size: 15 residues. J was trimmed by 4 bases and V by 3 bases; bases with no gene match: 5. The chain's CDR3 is CASSLWTGSNEKLFF. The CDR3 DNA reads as TGTGCCAGCAGTTTGTGGACAGGCAGTAATGAAAAACTGTTTTTT.

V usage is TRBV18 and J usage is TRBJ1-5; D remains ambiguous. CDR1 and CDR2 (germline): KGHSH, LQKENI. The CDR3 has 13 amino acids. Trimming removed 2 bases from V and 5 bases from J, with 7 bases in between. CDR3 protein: CASSPTPDQPQHF. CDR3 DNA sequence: TGTGCCAGCTCACCAACTCCGGATCAGCCCCAGCATTTT.

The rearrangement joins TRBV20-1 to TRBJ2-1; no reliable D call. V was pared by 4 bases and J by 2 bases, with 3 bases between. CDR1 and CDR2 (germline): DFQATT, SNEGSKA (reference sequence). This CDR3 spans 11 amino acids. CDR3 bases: TGCAGTGCTAATACCTACAATGAGCAGTTCTTC. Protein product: CSANTYNEQFF.

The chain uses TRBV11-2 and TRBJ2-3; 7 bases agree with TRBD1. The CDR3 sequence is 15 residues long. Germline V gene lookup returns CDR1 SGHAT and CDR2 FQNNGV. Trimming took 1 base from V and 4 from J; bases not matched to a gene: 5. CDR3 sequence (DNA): TGTGCCAGCAGCTTAGTGGCTCAGGGGGCAGATACGCAGTATTTT. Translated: CASSLVAQGADTQYF.

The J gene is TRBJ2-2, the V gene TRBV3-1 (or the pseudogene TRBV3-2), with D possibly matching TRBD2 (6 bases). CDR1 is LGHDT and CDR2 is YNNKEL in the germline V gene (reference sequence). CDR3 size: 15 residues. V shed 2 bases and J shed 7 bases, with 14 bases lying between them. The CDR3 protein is CASSQRDSRSGELFF. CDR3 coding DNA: TGTGCCAGCAGCCAAAGGGACTCTCGAAGCGGGGAGCTGTTTTTT.

CDR3 nucleotide sequence: TGCGCCAGCAGCGCGGGACTAGCGCTATACAATGAGCAGTTCTTC. Translation gives CASSAGLALYNEQFF. V and J are TRBV5-1 and TRBJ2-1; 10 bases align to TRBD2. V gave up 4 bases and J gave up 4 bases; unmatched junction bases: 5. The CDR3 spans 15 residues. The V gene's germline CDR1 is SGHRS and CDR2 YFSETQ.

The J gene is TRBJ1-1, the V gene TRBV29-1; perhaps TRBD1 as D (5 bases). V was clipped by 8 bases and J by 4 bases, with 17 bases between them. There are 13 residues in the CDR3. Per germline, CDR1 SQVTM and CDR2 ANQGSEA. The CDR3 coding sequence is TGCAGCATCCAAGGGGCGAGTGGCACTGAAGCTTTCTTT. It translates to CSIQGASGTEAFF.

The CDR3 coding sequence is TGTGCCACCAGCAGCGACAGGGCCACTAATGAAAAACTGTTTTTT. Its translation: CATSSDRATNEKLFF. The rearrangement uses TRBV15 and TRBJ1-4; 7 bases are shared with TRBD1. The V gene end was trimmed by 3 bases and the J gene end by 2 bases; junction bases not matched to a gene: 3. In germline, CDR1 is LNHNV, CDR2 YYDKDF (reference sequence). This CDR3 contains 15 residues.

CDR3 sequence: CASMSSPSHNEQFF. The CDR3 nucleotides are TGTGCCAGTATGAGTAGCCCGAGCCACAATGAGCAGTTCTTC. This sequence joins TRBV2 and TRBJ2-1; D call uncertain. Germline V gene sequence: CDR1 SNHLY, CDR2 FYNNEI. The CDR3 length is 14 residues. With 9 bases removed from V and 5 bases from J, the gap between germline ends came to 17 bases.

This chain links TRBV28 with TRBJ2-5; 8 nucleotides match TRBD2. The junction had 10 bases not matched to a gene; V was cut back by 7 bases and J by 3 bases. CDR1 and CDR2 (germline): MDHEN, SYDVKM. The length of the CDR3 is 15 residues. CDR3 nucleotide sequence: TGTGCCAGCACCCCGGGGGGGGACACTGAAGAGACCCAGTACTTC. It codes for CASTPGGDTEETQYF. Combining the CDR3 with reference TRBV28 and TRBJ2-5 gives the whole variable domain DVKVTQSSRYLVKRTGEKVFLECVQDMDHENMFWYRQDPGLGLRLIYFSYDVKMKEKGDIPEGYSVSREKKERFSLILESASTNQTSMYLCASTPGGDTEETQYFGPGTRLLVL.

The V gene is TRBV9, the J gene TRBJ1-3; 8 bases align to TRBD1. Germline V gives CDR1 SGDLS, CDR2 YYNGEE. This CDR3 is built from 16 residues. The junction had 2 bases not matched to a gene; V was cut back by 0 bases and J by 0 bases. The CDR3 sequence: CASSVAGTGSGNTIYF. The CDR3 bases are TGTGCCAGCAGCGTAGCAGGGACAGGCTCTGGAAACACCATATATTTT.

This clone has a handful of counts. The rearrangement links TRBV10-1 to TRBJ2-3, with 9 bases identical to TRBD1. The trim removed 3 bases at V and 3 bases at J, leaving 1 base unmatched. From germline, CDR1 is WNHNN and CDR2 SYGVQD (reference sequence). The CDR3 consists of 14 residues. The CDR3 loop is CASSEGQGTDTQYF. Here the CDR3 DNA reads TGCGCCAGCAGTGAAGGACAGGGGACAGATACGCAGTATTTT.

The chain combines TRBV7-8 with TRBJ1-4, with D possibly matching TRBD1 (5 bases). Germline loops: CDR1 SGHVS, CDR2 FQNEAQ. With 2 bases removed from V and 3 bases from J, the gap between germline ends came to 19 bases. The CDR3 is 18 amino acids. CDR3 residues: CASSLRWGGRSANEKLFF. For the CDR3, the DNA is TGTGCCAGCAGCTTAAGGTGGGGGGGAAGGTCGGCTAATGAAAAACTGTTTTTT.

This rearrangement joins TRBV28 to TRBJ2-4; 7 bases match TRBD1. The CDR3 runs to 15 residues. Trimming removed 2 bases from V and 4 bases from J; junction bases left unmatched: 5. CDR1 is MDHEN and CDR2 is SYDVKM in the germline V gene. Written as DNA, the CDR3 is TGTGCCAGCAGTTTACCGGGACAGATGAAAAACATTCAGTACTTC. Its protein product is CASSLPGQMKNIQYF.